The 14 T cell receptor beta chains reported below all come from one sample, sequenced in a study of TIL therapy for anti-PD-1-resistant metastatic lung cancer. The time point was: pre-treatment sample, taken before nivolumab and TIL therapy. The libraries were made with immunoSEQ v3. Using immunoSEQ multiplex PCR, the repertoire was profiled, and TCRdb retains in-frame clones only, with some absent. The table shows 50,000 or so clones, with around 80% occurring only once. Sequencing was performed on blood, taken at baseline. The receptor source for this set is a woman between 30 and 85 years old with non-small cell lung cancer.

The V call is TRBV29-1, the J call TRBJ1-2; D is unresolved. The germline CDR1 and CDR2 sequences are SQVTM and ANQGSEA. This CDR3 has 11 amino acids. Trimming shortened V by 3 bases and J by 8 bases, and 10 bases separated the two germline ends. The CDR3 sequence is CSVDQQMGYTF. CDR3 coding DNA: TGCAGCGTTGACCAGCAGATGGGCTACACCTTC.

This clone was seen once. The CDR3, as DNA: TGTGCCTGTCCAAAGACAGGGACCTCCTACGAGCAGTACTTC. This sequence encodes CACPKTGTSYEQYF. V gene TRBV30 combines with J gene TRBJ2-7, with 7 bases that match TRBD1. This CDR3 contains 14 residues. The germline V gene has CDR1 GTSNPN and CDR2 SVGIG (reference sequence). After removal of 6 bases from V and 0 bases from J, the junction contained 8 bases not matched to a gene. Full variable domain (outside the CDR3, taken from reference TRBV30 and TRBJ2-7): SQTIHQWPATLVQPVGSPLSLECTVEGTSNPNLYWYRQAAGRGLQLLFYSVGIGQISSEVPQNLSASRPQDRQFILSSKKLLLSDSGFYLCACPKTGTSYEQYFGPGTRLTVT.

The chain uses TRBV6-5 and TRBJ1-5; 9 bases are a match to TRBD1. The germline CDR1 and CDR2 sequences are MNHEY and SVGAGI. The V segment lost 5 bases and the J segment 4 bases; nucleotides outside the gene matches: 6. This CDR3 contains 15 residues. The chain's CDR3 is CASSLDRGRNQPQHF. The CDR3 DNA follows: TGTGCCAGCAGTCTCGACAGGGGGAGGAATCAGCCCCAGCATTTT.

The chain is built from TRBV4-2 and TRBJ1-2, with TRBD1 matching over 10 bases. CDR1 is LGHNA and CDR2 is YNFKEQ in the germline V gene. This CDR3 has 16 amino acids. V lost 0 bases, J lost 4 bases, and 5 bases stayed unmatched. CDR3 nucleotides: TGTGCCAGCAGCCAAGATTGGACAGGGGGACTCTATGGCTACACCTTC. Residues: CASSQDWTGGLYGYTF.

The chain has TRBV27 and TRBJ2-7; TRBD2 might be the D (6 bases). Per the germline V gene, CDR1 is MNHEY and CDR2 is SMNVEV (reference sequence). The CDR3 runs 13 residues. V dropped 8 bases and J dropped 0 bases, with 11 bases sitting between them. The CDR3 DNA is TGTGCCAGCGGGCTAGCGAACTCCTACGAGCAGTACTTC. It codes for CASGLANSYEQYF.

J is TRBJ2-3 and V is TRBV2; 8 nucleotides agree with TRBD2. J gave up 6 bases and V 6 bases, and 8 bases lay outside the gene matches. The CDR3 sequence is 14 residues long. Germline V lookup: CDR1 SNHLY, CDR2 FYNNEI. The CDR3 protein is CASRAGGPVDTQYF. CDR3 nucleotide sequence: TGTGCCAGCAGGGCGGGAGGCCCCGTGGATACGCAGTATTTT.

This chain links TRBV5-4 with TRBJ2-7; D is possibly TRBD1 (6 bases). CDR1 and CDR2 (germline): SGHNT, YYREEE (reference sequence). V dropped 2 bases and J dropped 5 bases, with 14 bases sitting between them. The CDR3 runs to 14 residues. CDR3 residues: CASSLVAGENEQYF. CDR3 DNA sequence: TGTGCCAGCAGCTTAGTAGCAGGGGAGAACGAGCAGTACTTC.

The genes are TRBV5-4 and TRBJ1-2, with D unclear. Trimming left V 4 bases short and J 2 bases short, with 15 bases between. The CDR3 is 15 residues long. CDR1 SGHNT and CDR2 YYREEE come from the germline V gene (reference sequence). CDR3 in amino acids: CASSTPAGGNYGYTF. The CDR3 nucleotides read TGTGCCAGCAGCACCCCTGCAGGCGGGAACTATGGCTACACCTTC.

The V gene is TRBV5-5, the J gene TRBJ2-3; 12 bases line up with TRBD2. From germline, CDR1 is SGHKS and CDR2 YYEKEE (reference sequence). The CDR3 extends over 14 amino acids. V trimming: 2 bases; J trimming: 14 bases; junction bases outside the gene matches: 9. DNA for the CDR3: TGTGCCAGCAGCTTAGGACTAGCGGGGCCCGGTCCGTATTTT. The encoded protein is CASSLGLAGPGPYF.

This clone came up a few times. This rearrangement joins TRBV5-1 to TRBJ1-2; 8 positions agree with TRBD1. This CDR3 contains 15 residues. The germline CDR1 and CDR2 sequences are SGHRS and YFSETQ. V shed 5 bases, J shed 0 bases, and the junction held 6 bases outside the gene matches. The CDR3: CASSYGQGTNYGYTF. CDR3 nucleotide sequence: TGCGCCAGCAGTTACGGACAGGGAACTAACTATGGCTACACCTTC.

J is TRBJ2-2 and V is TRBV7-2, with 7 positions matching TRBD2. The length of the CDR3 is 14 residues. Germline V CDR1 and CDR2: SGHTA, FQGNSA. V trimming: 5 bases; J trimming: 7 bases; junction bases outside the gene matches: 7. The CDR3 sequence: CASSPGLESGELFF. DNA of the CDR3: TGTGCCAGCAGCCCCGGACTAGAGAGCGGGGAGCTGTTTTTT.

The chain carries TRBV5-1 and TRBJ2-7; D unclear. V was cut by 4 bases and J by 3 bases, with 8 bases left in between. This CDR3 has 12 amino acids. In germline, CDR1 is SGHRS, CDR2 YFSETQ. The CDR3: CASSNQIYEQYF. The CDR3 nucleotides are TGCGCCAGCAGCAACCAAATCTACGAGCAGTACTTC.

The rearrangement joins TRBV29-1 to TRBJ2-6; D is unclear. Germline V CDR1 and CDR2: SQVTM, ANQGSEA. Trimming left V 3 bases short and J 4 bases short, with 7 bases between. The CDR3 runs to 13 residues. In DNA form, the CDR3 reads TGCAGCGTTGAGGGGAACGGGGCCAACGTCCTGACTTTC. Its protein product is CSVEGNGANVLTF.

The rearrangement uses TRBV19 and TRBJ1-5; D gene uncertain. Germline lookup yields CDR1 LNHDA and CDR2 SQIVND (reference sequence). The CDR3 is 17 amino acids. V lost 1 base and J lost 0, with 13 bases in between. In DNA, the CDR3 is TGTGCCAGTAGTATAGTGGTTGGTGGAAATAGCAATCAGCCCCAGCATTTT. As protein: CASSIVVGGNSNQPQHF.